This TCR beta chain emerged from a study of OX40 agonist ivuxolimab in advanced cancers. About the full investigation: The costimulatory receptor OX40 (CD134) was targeted by ivuxolimab, a fully human IgG2 agonistic monoclonal antibody. Intravenous ivuxolimab was administered to patients every 2 weeks at six dose levels: 0.01, 0.1, 0.3, 1.5, 3 and 10 mg/kg. Among the roughly 54 dose-escalation patients, 19 had hepatocellular carcinoma, 15 melanoma, 9 renal cell carcinoma and 9 head and neck cancer. In the dose-escalation cohort, approximately 82% of patients were male, and the mean age was 60 years with a range of about 20 to 80. Prior anti-PD-1, anti-PD-L1 or anti-CTLA-4 therapy was permitted, and checkpoint inhibitors had been received by approximately 39% of dose-escalation patients. Partial responses occurred in three dose-escalation patients: two with cutaneous melanoma and one with hepatocellular carcinoma. Peripheral TCRbeta sequencing was intended to test whether TCR sequence diversity was altered and clonal T-cell expansion was caused by ivuxolimab. The paper describes the monotherapy dose-escalation part (N of about 55 patients) of the phase I trial of ivuxolimab. Study-level results and caveats: In partial responders in the 0.1-3.0 mg/kg groups, normalized peripheral clonal expansion was found to be among the lowest, especially among CD8+ T cells. The antigen specificity of the clonally expanded peripheral T cells was not determined. Low levels of normalized T-cell clonal expansion were also seen in some nonresponding patients. On average, CD8+ T cells showed more expanded clones than CD4+ T cells after ivuxolimab. At doses of 0.1 to 3.0 mg/kg, clonal expansion of both CD4+ and CD8+ T cells in blood was seen between baseline and week 6.

Genomic DNA was extracted from sorted cells for sequencing of the TCRbeta CDR3 region. The immunoSEQ Assay was used to sequence the TCRbeta CDR3 regions. TCRdb obtained this table from immuneACCESS and retained in-frame rearrangements with V and J assigned. These tables miss some clones; where compared with another copy, unresolved V genes account for less than half of the shortfall, and the remainder is unexplained. A total of tens of thousands of clones appear in this sample, over 70% of them only once. The ten largest clones add up to 4% to 6% of the sample. Notes on this clone: What antigen it recognizes has not been identified. No qualities accompany the bases; no much larger clone lies one base away.

Patients with a history of autoimmune disease or receiving systemic immunosuppression were excluded from the trial. Peripheral blood for TCR sequencing was collected from all dose cohorts at baseline, on cycle 4 day 1, and on cycle 7 day 1. Samples came from an open-label, multicenter, first-in-human phase I dose-escalation trial of ivuxolimab. Adults with locally advanced or metastatic melanoma, renal cell carcinoma, hepatocellular carcinoma or head and neck squamous cell carcinoma were enrolled in the trial. Before TCR sequencing, CD4+ T cells and CD8+ T cells from peripheral blood were sorted into separate populations. The CDR3 starts with the cysteine, ends with the phenylalanine, and has 13 residues. Left in the record is the CDR3 DNA by itself, 39 bases read in frame from the first base. At the junction V is shortened by 6 bases and J by 10 bases; bases outside the gene matches: 5. CDR1 and CDR2 (MNHEY, SVGAGI) derive from the germline V gene.

The sequencing used CD4+ or CD8+ T cells sorted from blood, collected in a trial of the OX40 agonist ivuxolimab. The receptor chain draws on TRBV6-5 and TRBJ2-1; TRBD2 agrees with 11 junctional bases. The sequence derives from an adult with an advanced solid tumor such as melanoma, head and neck, liver or kidney cancer. The CDR3 reads as follows: CASRLAGVGEQFF. The DNA sequence is given as TGTGCCAGCAGACTAGCGGGAGTGGGAGAGCAGTTCTTC.